The sequence of this T cell receptor (beta chain) was determined in a study of PD-1 blockade in classical Hodgkin lymphoma (dated by TCRdb to about 2020). Regarding the study in general: Nivolumab dosing was 3 mg/kg intravenously every 2 weeks, continuing until either disease progression or unacceptable toxicity. The study used CyTOF and TCR beta sequencing to define a peripheral blood immune signature of response to PD-1 blockade in classical Hodgkin lymphoma.

The germline V gene encodes CDR1 KGHSH and CDR2 LQKENI. Reading from cysteine to phenylalanine, the CDR3 counts 15 amino acids. Only the CDR3 DNA stays, 45 bases, in frame from base 1. The junction shows trimming of 5 bases on V and 0 bases on J, plus 11 bases between the germline ends. Overall results and qualifications from the work: Only a single clinical trial cohort was studied, and what caused the repertoire differences, possibly disease activity or prior therapy, remained undefined. By C4D1, a significant rise was seen in CD4+ TCR diversity but not in CD8+ TCR diversity (p=0.0027 vs p=0.16), and the rise was most apparent among complete responders (p=0.02). Baseline TCR diversity was reported as lower in newly diagnosed patients than in healthy donors, and lower still in relapsed/refractory patients. Among trial patients, those achieving complete response had baseline diversity similar to that of newly diagnosed patients, while diversity was significantly lower in partial responders and progressors. Lower diversity was seen in patients whose nivolumab began less than 1 year after ASCT, and these patients were left out of later analyses so that immune reconstitution would not confound the results.

This clone is a singleton in its sample. Its target antigen remains unknown. There are no base qualities to consult, and no much larger clone falls within one base. The Qiagen DNeasy kit was used to extract genomic DNA both from unsorted PBMCs and from the negatively selected CD4+ and CD8+ fractions. TCR beta CDR3 regions were subjected to amplification by immunoSEQ multiplex PCR with primers that anneal to V and J segments. Amplification bias was minimized using a synthetic immune receptor repertoire, and residual bias was removed computationally after sequencing. Processing in the source paper ran as follows. Custom Python scripts were used to quantify repertoire diversity as the Shannon entropy index. Unsorted, CD4+ and CD8+ repertoires were analyzed separately, except in combined analyses where CD4+ and CD8+ sequences were merged in silico. Clonal expansion was defined as a frequency increase of at least 2-fold after treatment compared with C1D1, and clones undetected at baseline were assigned a pseudocount of 0.5. Singleton clones were defined as clones with 0 or 1 copy at C1D1, and non-singleton clones were defined as clones with 2 or more copies. Clones expanded in unsorted samples were labelled as CD4+, CD8+ or unknown by matching protein sequences in sorted samples from the same patient. Wilcoxon tests were applied to paired samples to test diversity changes from C1D1 to C4D1. TCRdb mirrors the immuneACCESS table, restricted to in-frame sequences. Some clones are absent from its copies; in checked studies, under half trace to an unresolved V gene, and the reason for the others is unknown. The V and J calls and clone size were taken over from that table, and D and trimming were inferred from the DNA. Here the sample has about 90,000 clones; nearly 90% occur a single time. The ten largest account for approximately 11% of the sample.

The intended sense of this specimen's time point label: cycle 2 day 1 (C2D1) of nivolumab. All trial patients had relapsed after autologous stem cell transplantation, with cohorts A, B and C differing in prior brentuximab vedotin exposure. A total of approximately 51 patients with relapsed/refractory classical Hodgkin lymphoma made up the trial cohort, and each patient's best overall response was complete response, partial response or progressive disease. Single-agent nivolumab was administered to trial patients in the multi-cohort phase II CheckMate 205 trial. Best overall response was determined by an independent review committee according to the 2007 International Working Group response criteria. Trial PBMCs were collected just before the start of nivolumab (C1D1) and during therapy at cycle 2 day 1 and cycle 4 day 1. After peripheral blood was drawn into 8 mL Vacutainer Cell Preparation Tubes, PBMCs were isolated by centrifugation and then cryopreserved.

The sample was peripheral blood mononuclear cells (PBMCs), taken before the second cycle of nivolumab. This TCR was sampled from a human donor with classical Hodgkin lymphoma. The chain uses TRBV18 and TRBJ1-5; no D segment can be confidently identified. The CDR3 region reads CASSWTEDSNQPQHF. The sequenced DNA: TGTGCCAGCTCATGGACGGAGGATAGCAATCAGCCCCAGCATTTT.